Sequencing of this TCR beta chain was carried out in a study of siplizumab effects on memory and regulatory T cells. Looked up from germline, CDR1 is SGHRS and CDR2 is YFSETQ. This CDR3 comprises 17 residues. V was shortened by 2 bases and J by 6 bases, with 20 bases between the two germline ends. TCRdb keeps only in-frame clones here, not all; method: immunoSEQ multiplex PCR. The sample has some 46,000 clones; 93% are singletons. Comments on this clone: Its specificity is not known.

General study points: Assignment to unstimulated subsets succeeded for only a minor fraction of the alloreactive clones.

Sequenced material: CD8+ T cells sorted from blood. The receptor's source is a human donor in good health. The genes are TRBV5-1 and TRBJ1-4; D is undetermined. The CDR3 sequence is CASSFTEPGVGDEKLFF. The CDR3 DNA reads as TGCGCCAGCAGCTTCACTGAACCTGGGGTGGGCGATGAAAAACTGTTTTTT. The whole variable domain, filled in from reference TRBV5-1 and TRBJ1-4, reads KAGVTQTPRYLIKTRGQQVTLSCSPISGHRSVSWYQQTPGQGLQFLFEYFSETQRNKGNFPGRFSGRQFSNSRSEMNVSTLELGDSALYLCASSFTEPGVGDEKLFFGSGTQLSVL.